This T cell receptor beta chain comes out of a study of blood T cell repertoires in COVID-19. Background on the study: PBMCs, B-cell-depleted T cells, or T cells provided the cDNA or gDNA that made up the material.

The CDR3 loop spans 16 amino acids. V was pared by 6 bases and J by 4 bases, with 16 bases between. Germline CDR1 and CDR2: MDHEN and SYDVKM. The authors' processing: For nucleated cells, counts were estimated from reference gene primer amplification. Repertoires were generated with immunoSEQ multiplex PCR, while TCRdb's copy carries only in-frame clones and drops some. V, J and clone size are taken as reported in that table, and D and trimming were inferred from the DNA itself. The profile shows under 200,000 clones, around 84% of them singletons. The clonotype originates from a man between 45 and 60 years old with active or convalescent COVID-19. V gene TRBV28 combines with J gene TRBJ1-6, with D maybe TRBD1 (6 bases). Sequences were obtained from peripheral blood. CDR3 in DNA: TGTGCCAGCAGGGACCCGGGACATGGTTATAATTCACCCCTCCACTTT. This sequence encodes CASRDPGHGYNSPLHF.